The T cell receptor beta chain described here comes from a study of T cell responses to AZD1222 COVID-19 vaccine. Findings and caveats of the study: Of spike-specific TCRs, nearly half reportedly target regions left unmutated in variants. Mostly white British, mostly female donors; authors suggested clonal diversity may be underestimated.

The method was immunoSEQ multiplex PCR; TCRdb's version includes in-frame clones alone and lacks a portion of them. Of approximately 120,000 clones listed, 70% to 90% are singletons. The CDR3 sequence is 11 residues long. The V gene's germline CDR1 is DFQATT and CDR2 SNEGSKA (reference sequence). Deletions cut 6 bases from V and 8 bases from J, with 13 bases between. Regarding this clone: Its antigen is currently unknown.

V usage is TRBV20-1 and J usage is TRBJ1-2, with a tentative D call TRBD1 (5 bases). This receptor was identified in an adult in good health. This sample comprised peripheral blood, obtained on day 0 of AZD1222 vaccination. The DNA for the CDR3 is TGCAGTGCCTGGCGGGGGAGAGGCTACACCTTC. Encoded protein: CSAWRGRGYTF.